Here is one T cell receptor (beta chain) with its context. Its antigen is unidentified. Uncontrolled infection, other autoimmune disease, pregnancy or lactation disqualified patients from enrolment. The CDR3 regions of TCR beta were amplified from RNA transcripts. An initial round of RT-PCR targeting the TCR CDR3 relied on the HTBI primer set. MiXCR, applied by TCRdb to the multiplex PCR reads, yields one record per CDR3 protein. The sample has about 500,000 distinct CDR3 sequences; roughly 14% are singletons. The data were taken from a study of T cells in Graves' hyperthyroidism and ophthalmopathy. General observations from the study: Among clonotypes expanded in thyroid above 0.001, most were also found in blood. A model of 13 V-J features distinguished ophthalmopathy from stable hyperthyroidism.

Unmatched junction bases numbered 1, after V lost 4 bases and J lost 0 bases. This CDR3 region has 15 residues. Germline CDR1 is MNHEY and CDR2 is SVGEGT. The TCR comes from a woman younger than 35 with Graves' hyperthyroidism. V gene TRBV6-2 or TRBV6-3 combines with J gene TRBJ2-7; 12 bases map to TRBD2. The source material was blood. CDR3 protein: CASSWTSGTSYEQYF. The CDR3 nucleotides are TGTGCCAGCAGTTGGACTAGCGGGACCTCCTACGAGCAGTACTTC.